This is a list of T cell receptor beta chains from one sample in a study of blood T cell repertoires in COVID-19. The method was immunoSEQ multiplex PCR; TCRdb's version includes in-frame clones alone and lacks a portion of them. The sample consists of tens of thousands of clones, approximately 85% of them appearing once. The sample comprised peripheral blood. These receptors were obtained from a human donor in a cohort sampled during active COVID-19. Both conserved end residues are part of each CDR3. Each record gives: CDR3 DNA, CDR3 protein, V gene, D gene, J gene, clone size. D genes are given only for firm matches. Some rows mark clone size as missing; the rest say once, few, many or name a class of expanded clone.

CDR3 DNA: TGTGCCACCAGTGATGCCGGGACTAGTGGTCCAGATACGCAGTATTTT
CDR3 protein: CATSDAGTSGPDTQYF
V gene: TRBV24-1
D gene: TRBD2
J gene: TRBJ2-3
clone size: .

CDR3 DNA: TGCAGTGCTAGTAAGCGAATGTCAGTGACTGAAGCTTTCTTT
CDR3 protein: CSASKRMSVTEAFF
V gene: TRBV20-1
D gene: .
J gene: TRBJ1-1
clone size: .

CDR3 DNA: TGTGCCAGCAGCTTAGAAGGGACAGGGGGCTTCGGTCAGCCCCAGCATTTT
CDR3 protein: CASSLEGTGGFGQPQHF
V gene: TRBV11-2
D gene: TRBD1
J gene: TRBJ1-5
clone size: .

CDR3 DNA: TGTGCCAGTAGTATAGATAGGGGACTAGCGGGCTCTGGGGCCAACGTCCTGACTTTC
CDR3 protein: CASSIDRGLAGSGANVLTF
V gene: TRBV19
D gene: TRBD2
J gene: TRBJ2-6
clone size: .

CDR3 DNA: TGTGCCAGCTCACAGACACAGGGAAACTCTGGAAACACCATATATTTT
CDR3 protein: CASSQTQGNSGNTIYF
V gene: TRBV18
D gene: .
J gene: TRBJ1-3
clone size: once

CDR3 DNA: TGTGCCAGTAGGGGCACCGACGACTACGAGCAGTACTTC
CDR3 protein: CASRGTDDYEQYF
V gene: TRBV19
D gene: .
J gene: TRBJ2-7
clone size: .

CDR3 DNA: TGTGCCAGCAGCATATATATCGACAGGGGGCGGAATGGCTACACCTTC
CDR3 protein: CASSIYIDRGRNGYTF
V gene: TRBV3-1/TRBV3-2
D gene: TRBD1
J gene: TRBJ1-2
clone size: once

CDR3 DNA: TGCAGCGGGAGGACAGGGACTAATGAAAAACTGTTTTTT
CDR3 protein: CSGRTGTNEKLFF
V gene: TRBV29-1
D gene: TRBD1
J gene: TRBJ1-4
clone size: .

CDR3 DNA: TGCGCCAGCAGACACCTTTACGGCGGGCAGACGAACACTGAAGCTTTCTTT
CDR3 protein: CASRHLYGGQTNTEAFF
V gene: TRBV4-1
D gene: .
J gene: TRBJ1-1
clone size: .

CDR3 DNA: TGTGCCACCAGCAGAGAGGTGAGCGGGAGGGCCTACGAGCAGTACTTC
CDR3 protein: CATSREVSGRAYEQYF
V gene: TRBV15
D gene: TRBD2
J gene: TRBJ2-7
clone size: .

CDR3 DNA: TGTGCCAGCGGCAGGGGAGTCGGTGGCTACACCTTC
CDR3 protein: CASGRGVGGYTF
V gene: TRBV28
D gene: .
J gene: TRBJ1-2
clone size: .

CDR3 DNA: TGTGCCAGCAGCTTACAGAGCTCTGGAAACACCATATATTTT
CDR3 protein: CASSLQSSGNTIYF
V gene: TRBV5-4
D gene: .
J gene: TRBJ1-3
clone size: .

CDR3 DNA: TGTGCCAGCAGAAGACTAGCGGGAGTTCGAAATGAGCAGTTCTTC
CDR3 protein: CASRRLAGVRNEQFF
V gene: TRBV6-5
D gene: TRBD2
J gene: TRBJ2-1
clone size: .

CDR3 DNA: TGTGCCAGTAGTATCGGGGGCGGGGGGCGCAGCGCAGATACGCAGTATTTT
CDR3 protein: CASSIGGGGRSADTQYF
V gene: TRBV19
D gene: TRBD2
J gene: TRBJ2-3
clone size: .

CDR3 DNA: TGCGCCAGCAGCTTGGGACAGGCTGGGGCCAACGTCCTGACTTTC
CDR3 protein: CASSLGQAGANVLTF
V gene: TRBV5-1
D gene: .
J gene: TRBJ2-6
clone size: .

CDR3 DNA: TGTGCCAGCAGCTTATCGGCGGGAAGTGTCTACGAGCAGTACTTC
CDR3 protein: CASSLSAGSVYEQYF
V gene: TRBV7-9
D gene: .
J gene: TRBJ2-7
clone size: .

CDR3 DNA: TGTGCCAGCAGTTACACCACAGGGTCCTACGAGCAGTACTTC
CDR3 protein: CASSYTTGSYEQYF
V gene: TRBV6-5
D gene: .
J gene: TRBJ2-7
clone size: once

CDR3 DNA: TGTGCCAGCAGTGAATCTGGACAAAGGAGGCAGTTCTTC
CDR3 protein: CASSESGQRRQFF
V gene: TRBV6-1
D gene: .
J gene: TRBJ2-1
clone size: .

CDR3 DNA: TGTGCCAGCAGCCGCGAAGGTGGAAGAGCGGGAGGCTACACCTTC
CDR3 protein: CASSREGGRAGGYTF
V gene: TRBV7-2
D gene: .
J gene: TRBJ1-2
clone size: .

CDR3 DNA: TGTGCCACCAGCAGCCTAGCGGCGGGGGTAAACGAGCAGTACTTC
CDR3 protein: CATSSLAAGVNEQYF
V gene: TRBV15
D gene: TRBD2
J gene: TRBJ2-7
clone size: .

CDR3 DNA: TGTGCCGCGAACAGGGGGCTCGGCACTGAAGCTTTCTTT
CDR3 protein: CAANRGLGTEAFF
V gene: TRBV30
D gene: TRBD1
J gene: TRBJ1-1
clone size: .

CDR3 DNA: TGTGCCAGCAGTACAGGCTTCTATGGCTACACCTTC
CDR3 protein: CASSTGFYGYTF
V gene: TRBV28
D gene: .
J gene: TRBJ1-2
clone size: .

CDR3 DNA: TGTGCCAGCAGTGAACCCGAGAGGCCTTTTCGGAATGAGCAGTTCTTC
CDR3 protein: CASSEPERPFRNEQFF
V gene: TRBV2
D gene: .
J gene: TRBJ2-1
clone size: .

CDR3 DNA: TGTGCCAGCAGCCCCAGGCTAGCGGGAGATTTCGCGAACACCGGGGAGCTGTTTTTT
CDR3 protein: CASSPRLAGDFANTGELFF
V gene: TRBV7-9
D gene: TRBD2
J gene: TRBJ2-2
clone size: .

CDR3 DNA: TGTGCCAGCAGAGATGCAGGTAGCAATCAGCCCCAGCATTTT
CDR3 protein: CASRDAGSNQPQHF
V gene: TRBV6-6
D gene: .
J gene: TRBJ1-5
clone size: .

CDR3 DNA: TGCGCCAGCAGCTCGACAGGGGGCTCCTACAATGAGCAGTTCTTC
CDR3 protein: CASSSTGGSYNEQFF
V gene: TRBV5-1
D gene: TRBD1
J gene: TRBJ2-1
clone size: .

CDR3 DNA: TGCGCCAGCAGCTTGAGGGGGGAGACCCAGTACTTC
CDR3 protein: CASSLRGETQYF
V gene: TRBV5-1
D gene: .
J gene: TRBJ2-5
clone size: .

CDR3 DNA: TGCGCCAGCAGGAGGGACTCGCAAGGGACCCAGTACTTC
CDR3 protein: CASRRDSQGTQYF
V gene: TRBV10-2
D gene: .
J gene: TRBJ2-5
clone size: .

CDR3 DNA: TGTGCCAGCAGCCCTCCTAGCGGGAGGGCCCTTACAGATACGCAGTATTTT
CDR3 protein: CASSPPSGRALTDTQYF
V gene: TRBV5-6
D gene: TRBD2
J gene: TRBJ2-3
clone size: .

CDR3 DNA: TGTGCCAGCAGTTATCGGACTAGCGGGATGAACGAGCAGTACTTC
CDR3 protein: CASSYRTSGMNEQYF
V gene: TRBV27
D gene: TRBD2
J gene: TRBJ2-7
clone size: .

CDR3 DNA: TGTGCCAGCAGCTTAAGTCAGTCGCAGACCTACGAGCAGTACTTC
CDR3 protein: CASSLSQSQTYEQYF
V gene: TRBV5-5
D gene: .
J gene: TRBJ2-7
clone size: once

CDR3 DNA: TGCGCCAGCAGCCAAGTTTCACAGGGGAACTATGGCTACACCTTC
CDR3 protein: CASSQVSQGNYGYTF
V gene: TRBV4-3
D gene: TRBD1
J gene: TRBJ1-2
clone size: .

CDR3 DNA: TGTGCCAGCAGCCGCCGGGACAGGGGGAACACTGAAGCTTTCTTT
CDR3 protein: CASSRRDRGNTEAFF
V gene: TRBV7-9
D gene: TRBD1
J gene: TRBJ1-1
clone size: .

CDR3 DNA: TGTGCCAGCAGCTTTCGACAGGGAGATACGCAGTATTTT
CDR3 protein: CASSFRQGDTQYF
V gene: TRBV7-7
D gene: TRBD1
J gene: TRBJ2-3
clone size: .

CDR3 DNA: TGTGCCAGCAGCTTAGACACGAATGAAAAACTGTTTTTT
CDR3 protein: CASSLDTNEKLFF
V gene: TRBV7-9
D gene: .
J gene: TRBJ1-4
clone size: .

CDR3 DNA: TGTGCCAGCAGTTCCCTCCTCCCTTCGGACAGGGAAGGTGGCTACACCTTC
CDR3 protein: CASSSLLPSDREGGYTF
V gene: TRBV28
D gene: TRBD1
J gene: TRBJ1-2
clone size: .

CDR3 DNA: TGTGCCAGCAGGCAACGGGACAGGGAGAACTATGGCTACACCTTC
CDR3 protein: CASRQRDRENYGYTF
V gene: TRBV6-5
D gene: TRBD1
J gene: TRBJ1-2
clone size: .

CDR3 DNA: TGTGCCAGCAGCTATACGACAGGGAGTTTTGGCAATGAGCAGTTCTTC
CDR3 protein: CASSYTTGSFGNEQFF
V gene: TRBV7-3
D gene: TRBD1
J gene: TRBJ2-1
clone size: .

CDR3 DNA: TGTGCCAGCTCAGAGCAGGGTGGCGAGACCCAGTACTTC
CDR3 protein: CASSEQGGETQYF
V gene: TRBV18
D gene: .
J gene: TRBJ2-5
clone size: .

CDR3 DNA: TGTGCCAGCAGCTTATCGAGAGGGGGCGCGGATGGCTACACCTTC
CDR3 protein: CASSLSRGGADGYTF
V gene: TRBV7-8
D gene: TRBD1
J gene: TRBJ1-2
clone size: .

CDR3 DNA: TGTGCCAGCAGCCCCCAACTAGCGGGGTTAAGGACCCAGTACTTC
CDR3 protein: CASSPQLAGLRTQYF
V gene: TRBV3-1/TRBV3-2
D gene: TRBD2
J gene: TRBJ2-5
clone size: .